The next 9 T cell receptor beta chains were all read from a single sample in a study of identical twins. Each CDR3 protein is one row after TCRdb ran MiXCR on the 5' RACE reads. This table holds over 550,000 distinct CDR3 sequences, around 7.4% found once. This sample was also put to use in a study of yellow fever vaccine responses in identical twins.

Sequencing input: PBMCs. The source of these receptors is a woman under 30 in good health.

This clonotype came up a few times. This chain connects TRBV2 to TRBJ2-1, with a weak D call TRBD2 (6 bases). CDR1 is SNHLY, CDR2 FYNNEI, per germline. V lost 5 bases, J lost 2 bases, and 19 bases lay in between. This CDR3 region has 17 residues. CDR3 region: CASSRSLAPTTYNEQFF. CDR3 DNA: TGTGCCAGCAGTCGCTCTCTAGCGCCAACCACCTACAATGAGCAGTTCTTC.

This clonotype was seen many times. This chain uses TRBV20-1 with TRBJ2-3; 12 positions agree with TRBD2. V lost 4 bases to trimming and J lost 2 bases; unmatched junction nucleotides: 10. CDR1 DFQATT and CDR2 SNEGSKA come from the germline V gene (reference sequence). The CDR3 is 17 amino acids. CDR3 nucleotides: TGCAGTGCTACTAGCGGGAGGGCCACATATTCCACAGATACGCAGTATTTT. This translates into CSATSGRATYSTDTQYF.

The rearrangement joins TRBV7-3 to TRBJ2-1; 8 bases match TRBD2. The germline gives CDR1 SGHTA, CDR2 FQGTGA. The CDR3 extends over 20 amino acids. Trimming at V came to 0 bases and at J to 5 bases, leaving 18 bases not matched to a gene. The CDR3 DNA reads as TGTGCCAGCAGCTTAACGGCTTTGCCTAGAGCGGGAGTAAACCACAATGAGCAGTTCTTC. It specifies CASSLTALPRAGVNHNEQFF.

V and J are TRBV7-9 and TRBJ1-2, with 8 bases matching TRBD1. In germline, CDR1 is SEHNR, CDR2 FQNEAQ (reference sequence). The CDR3 is 13 residues long. Germline trimming cut 8 bases from V and 2 bases from J; bases unmatched to any gene: 4. This chain's CDR3 is CASQTGENYGYTF. The CDR3 bases are TGTGCCAGCCAGACAGGGGAAAACTATGGCTACACCTTC.

This clonotype was seen a handful of times. V usage is TRBV6-2 or TRBV6-3 and J usage is TRBJ2-3, with TRBD1 matching over 9 bases. The ends lost 6 bases at V and 7 bases at J; junction bases unmatched: 14. The CDR3 is 16 residues long. Per the germline V gene, CDR1 is MNHEY and CDR2 is SVGEGT. The chain's CDR3 is CASRPRDRDPENTQYF. CDR3 sequence (DNA): TGTGCCAGCAGACCCCGGGACAGGGACCCTGAAAATACGCAGTATTTT.

This clonotype occurred a few times. The chain's CDR3 is CASTPLGDRKETQYF. Here the CDR3 DNA reads TGCGCCAGCACCCCACTGGGGGACAGAAAAGAGACCCAGTACTTC. The chain recombines TRBV5-1 with TRBJ2-5; 7 bases line up with TRBD1. This CDR3 spans 15 amino acids. The V segment lost 6 bases and the J segment 3 bases; nucleotides outside the gene matches: 11. Germline values: CDR1 SGHRS, CDR2 YFSETQ.

In its sample, this clonotype was seen a few times. This chain uses TRBV7-8 with TRBJ2-5; D is uncertain. Trimming removed 1 base at V and 1 base at J, with 10 bases between. Germline CDR1 SGHVS, CDR2 FQNEAQ. The CDR3 has 15 amino acids. CDR3 protein: CASSLEVRTQETQYF. The CDR3 nucleotides read TGTGCCAGCAGCTTAGAAGTCCGTACCCAAGAGACCCAGTACTTC.

There are a few counts of this clonotype. The V gene is TRBV12-3 or TRBV12-4, the J gene TRBJ2-1; tentatively, D is TRBD2 (6 bases). With 7 bases removed from V and 0 bases from J, the gap between germline ends came to 10 bases. The CDR3 consists of 14 residues. CDR3 sequence reads: CASKRELSYNEQFF. The CDR3 coding sequence is TGTGCCAGCAAACGGGAGCTCTCCTACAATGAGCAGTTCTTC.

This clonotype was counted at least ten times. V usage is TRBV12-3 or TRBV12-4 and J usage is TRBJ2-3; 9 bases map to TRBD2. Trimming cost V 3 bases and J 2 bases; bases outside gene matches: 6. The CDR3 runs 16 residues. CDR3 nucleotide sequence: TGTGCCAGCAGTTTTTGGCTAGCGGGACACACAGATACGCAGTATTTT. Translation gives CASSFWLAGHTDTQYF.